The 15 T cell receptor beta chains below were found in one sample sequenced in a study of blood T cell repertoires in COVID-19. Libraries were prepared by immunoSEQ multiplex PCR; TCRdb keeps only in-frame clonotypes and omits some of them. The sample lists fewer than 200,000 clones, roughly four fifths seen once, with roughly 8% in the top ten. The sequencing input was peripheral blood. The receptors shown here come from a man between 35 and 55 years old who had recovered from COVID-19.

This chain uses TRBV19 with TRBJ2-5, with TRBD2 matching 8 bases. V shed 5 bases, J shed 0 bases, and the junction held 5 bases outside the gene matches. The CDR3 consists of 15 residues. Germline V lookup: CDR1 LNHDA, CDR2 SQIVND (reference sequence). DNA for the CDR3: TGTGCCAGTAGTTTGGGTAGCGGGGACCAAGAGACCCAGTACTTC. This sequence encodes CASSLGSGDQETQYF.

J is TRBJ1-1 and V is TRBV6-2 or TRBV6-3; 7 bases fit TRBD1. This CDR3 region has 14 residues. V was clipped by 5 bases and J by 1 base; unmatched bases: 4. CDR1 and CDR2 from the germline V gene are MNHEY and SVGEGT. The CDR3 loop reads CASSHGQANTEAFF. CDR3 bases: TGTGCCAGCAGTCACGGACAGGCGAACACTGAAGCTTTCTTT.

The chain has TRBV6-6 and TRBJ2-7; D gene ambiguous. V lost 2 bases and J 0 bases, leaving 8 bases between the germline ends. Germline values: CDR1 MNHNY, CDR2 SVGAGI (reference sequence). CDR3 length equals 14 residues. CDR3 coding DNA: TGTGCCAGCAGTTACCCGGGTAGCTCCTACGAGCAGTACTTC. Translation: CASSYPGSSYEQYF.

J is TRBJ2-1 and V is TRBV5-5; tentatively, D is TRBD2 (5 bases). Germline loops: CDR1 SGHKS, CDR2 YYEKEE (reference sequence). V lost 4 bases to trimming and J lost 10 bases, with 15 bases between them. The CDR3 length is 13 residues. CDR3 residues: CASSRSLGQEQFF. DNA of the CDR3: TGTGCCAGCAGCCGATCACTAGGGCAGGAGCAGTTCTTC.

The V and J genes are TRBV3-1 (or the pseudogene TRBV3-2) and TRBJ2-5; D is unclear. CDR1 is LGHDT and CDR2 is YNNKEL in the germline V gene (reference sequence). This CDR3 has 12 residues. Trimming pared 0 bases from V and 3 bases from J, leaving 2 bases between. The CDR3, as DNA: TGTGCCAGCAGCCAAGACGAAGAGACCCAGTACTTC. Amino acid sequence: CASSQDEETQYF.

J is TRBJ2-5 and V is TRBV7-2, with D possibly TRBD1 on 7 matching bases. The CDR3 runs to 13 residues. V dropped 8 bases and J dropped 5 bases, with 15 bases sitting between them. Looked up from germline, CDR1 is SGHTA and CDR2 is FQGNSA. CDR3 sequence (DNA): TGTGCCAGCGGAGGGGGCCTTTGGGAGACCCAGTACTTC. Protein sequence: CASGGGLWETQYF.

V and J are TRBV27 and TRBJ2-7; possibly TRBD1 for D (5 bases). The V gene's germline CDR1 is MNHEY and CDR2 SMNVEV (reference sequence). This CDR3 comprises 18 residues. Between the trimmed V and J ends, which lost 5 bases and 2 bases, there was a span of 25 bases. The CDR3 loop is CASSTQQARWVSAYEQYF. The DNA of the CDR3 is TGTGCCAGCAGTACCCAACAGGCCAGATGGGTATCAGCCTACGAGCAGTACTTC.

The V call is TRBV28, the J call TRBJ1-6; maybe TRBD1 (5 bases). The CDR3 is 15 amino acids. From germline, CDR1 is MDHEN and CDR2 SYDVKM. V was clipped by 3 bases and J by 4 bases, with 10 bases between them. This chain's CDR3 is CASSLSGEYNSPLHF. The CDR3 DNA follows: TGTGCCAGCAGTTTGTCGGGGGAGTATAATTCACCCCTCCACTTT.

The chain joins TRBV4-1 to TRBJ2-1; D possibly corresponds to TRBD2 (7 bases). This CDR3 is 17 amino acids long. CDR1 MGHRA and CDR2 YSYEKL come from the germline V gene. Trimming pared 1 base from V and 7 bases from J, leaving 20 bases between. The CDR3 loop reads CASSQAPPGDYQNEQFF. The CDR3 region has the DNA TGCGCCAGCAGCCAAGCCCCTCCAGGGGACTACCAGAATGAGCAGTTCTTC.

As concerns this clone: This same CDR3 is encoded by further DNA sequences in the sample. The J gene is TRBJ1-1, the V gene TRBV29-1; 8 bases align to TRBD1. The CDR3 has 10 amino acids. The V segment lost 6 bases and the J segment 8 bases; nucleotides outside the gene matches: 2. Germline values: CDR1 SQVTM, CDR2 ANQGSEA. Here the CDR3 DNA reads TGCAGCGTCGGGGACAGGGAAGCTTTCTTT. It codes for CSVGDREAFF.

The chain carries TRBV28 and TRBJ2-1; 10 bases match TRBD2. Looked up from germline, CDR1 is MDHEN and CDR2 is SYDVKM. The CDR3 length is 17 residues. The junction had 4 bases not matched to a gene; V was cut back by 2 bases and J by 0 bases. The DNA of the CDR3 is TGTGCCAGCAGTTTAAAGGGGACTAGCGTCTCCTACAATGAGCAGTTCTTC. This codes for CASSLKGTSVSYNEQFF.

Only a few counts were recorded for this clone. This chain joins TRBV30 and TRBJ1-1; 8 bases map to TRBD1. V lost 0 bases to trimming and J lost 3 bases; unmatched junction nucleotides: 18. The CDR3 loop spans 19 amino acids. The V gene's germline CDR1 is GTSNPN and CDR2 SVGIG (reference sequence). The CDR3 protein is CAWSVGQGAIPRVDTEAFF. DNA for the CDR3: TGTGCCTGGAGTGTGGGCCAGGGGGCGATTCCCCGGGTAGACACTGAAGCTTTCTTT.

The J gene is TRBJ2-3, the V gene TRBV4-2, with TRBD2 matching over 12 bases. CDR3 length: 17 residues. CDR1 is LGHNA, CDR2 YNFKEQ, per germline. J was trimmed by 6 bases and V by 4 bases; bases with no gene match: 11. The DNA for the CDR3 is TGTGCCAGCAGCCGATACGGCCGGACTAGCGGGGACGATACGCAGTATTTT. Amino acids: CASSRYGRTSGDDTQYF.

This clone appeared once. The chain recombines TRBV28 with TRBJ2-7; 9 nucleotides agree with TRBD2. This CDR3 region has 14 residues. V lost 8 bases to trimming and J lost 5 bases; unmatched junction nucleotides: 10. Per germline, CDR1 MDHEN and CDR2 SYDVKM. This CDR3 is CASGLAGRRDEQYF. CDR3 bases: TGTGCCAGCGGGCTAGCGGGGAGGCGCGACGAGCAGTACTTC.

Worth noting for this clone: Given the absence of the conserved phenylalanine or tryptophan at the CDR3 end, a read error is likely. The limits of the CDR3 on the DNA are not certain, so only TCRdb's listed CDR3 is given. The chain combines TRBV14 with TRBJ1-6; TRBD1 is the table's D call, not checked against the DNA. CDR1 and CDR2 from the germline V gene are SGHDN and FVKESK. The CDR3 region is 8 residues in length, termini included. The CDR3 protein is CARDRERN.